This T cell receptor (beta chain) was obtained from a study of T cell repertoires in cytomegalovirus infection. In the study overall: CMV infection and matching HLA type were both indicated by public TCR beta signatures.

This clonotype was counted a few times. Its cognate antigen is unknown. The germline CDR1 and CDR2 sequences are DFQATT and SNEGSKA (reference sequence). The CDR3 loop spans 17 amino acids. V was pared by 5 bases and J by 4 bases, with 14 bases of the junction left unmatched. General study findings and limits: Dominating the ex vivo response were HLA-C-restricted CMV-specific TCR beta clonotypes.

MiXCR, run by TCRdb on the reads, gives a single entry per CDR3 protein. The sample comprises some 200,000 distinct CDR3 sequences, less than 9.5% of which are singletons, and about 4.6% rests with the top ten. What was sequenced was PBMCs. The V gene is TRBV20-1, the J gene TRBJ1-2, with 12 nucleotides matching TRBD1. The receptor was derived from a human donor in good health (CMV status not recorded). Some clones in this sample may be carry-over from other donors' samples. The CDR3 here is CSAGDRGRALLTYGYTF. The CDR3 DNA is TGCAGTGCTGGGGACAGGGGGCGAGCACTGCTGACCTATGGCTACACCTTC.